Listed below are T cell receptor beta chains from one sample, sequenced in a study of T-cell memory formation after mild COVID-19. TCRdb redid the calling of the 5' RACE reads with MiXCR, one entry per CDR3 protein. The sample carries roughly 100,000 distinct CDR3 sequences, around an eighth recorded once. Sequencing used PBMCs or a T cell subset sorted from them (not recorded which). The source of these receptors is an adult woman who had mild COVID-19 (a few samples of this study predate the infection). Cell type and time point are not known. The CDR3 runs from the conserved cysteine through the conserved F or W. D genes are given only for firm matches. Only some rows state a clone size, as once, few, many or a class for expanded clones.

v_call: TRBV5-1; clone_size: -; j_call: TRBJ2-7; d_call: -; cdr3_nt: TGCGCCAGCAGCATTCCCGGGACCCAGGTCGGCTACGAGCAGTACTTC; cdr3_aa: CASSIPGTQVGYEQYF
v_call: TRBV5-6; clone_size: -; j_call: TRBJ2-7; d_call: TRBD1; cdr3_nt: TGTGCCAGCAGCTTTGGCCCCGGGACAGATTCCTACGAGCAGTACTTC; cdr3_aa: CASSFGPGTDSYEQYF
v_call: TRBV5-6; clone_size: few; j_call: TRBJ1-1; d_call: TRBD1; cdr3_nt: TGTGCCAGCGACGCAGGGGGCTGGAACACTGAAGCTTTCTTT; cdr3_aa: CASDAGGWNTEAFF
v_call: TRBV5-6; clone_size: -; j_call: TRBJ1-5; d_call: -; cdr3_nt: TGTGCCAGCAGCTTGTCCGGGGCAGAGCAGCCCCAGCATTTT; cdr3_aa: CASSLSGAEQPQHF
v_call: TRBV9; clone_size: few; j_call: TRBJ2-3; d_call: -; cdr3_nt: TGTGCCAGCAGCGTAGAAGACCAATGGGCGGATACGCAGTATTTT; cdr3_aa: CASSVEDQWADTQYF
v_call: TRBV9; clone_size: few; j_call: TRBJ2-6; d_call: -; cdr3_nt: TGTGCCAGCAGCATGGACAGATTCTCTGGGGCCAACGTCCTGACTTTC; cdr3_aa: CASSMDRFSGANVLTF
v_call: TRBV19; clone_size: few; j_call: TRBJ2-7; d_call: TRBD1; cdr3_nt: TGTGCCAGTAGTATCGGGACAGGGGCGACCTACGAGCAGTACTTC; cdr3_aa: CASSIGTGATYEQYF
v_call: TRBV5-6; clone_size: many; j_call: TRBJ2-7; d_call: -; cdr3_nt: TGTGCCAGCAGCTTCTGGGCCGCCTCCTACGAGCAGTACTTC; cdr3_aa: CASSFWAASYEQYF
v_call: TRBV27; clone_size: -; j_call: TRBJ1-5; d_call: -; cdr3_nt: TGTGCCAGCAGTCGCTACCAGACCTCGGGGGCTCTTCAGCCCCAGCATTTT; cdr3_aa: CASSRYQTSGALQPQHF
v_call: TRBV20-1; clone_size: few; j_call: TRBJ2-7; d_call: TRBD1; cdr3_nt: TGCAGTGCTAGCCAGGACAGGGGGGGCTACGAGCAGTACTTC; cdr3_aa: CSASQDRGGYEQYF
v_call: TRBV5-1; clone_size: -; j_call: TRBJ2-7; d_call: TRBD2; cdr3_nt: TGCGCCAGCAGCTTCGGGACTAGCGGAGTTTACGAGCAGTACTTC; cdr3_aa: CASSFGTSGVYEQYF
v_call: TRBV9; clone_size: -; j_call: TRBJ2-1; d_call: -; cdr3_nt: TGTGCCAGCAGCGGTTCAGGGACTCTTATTGGGGAGCAGTTCTTC; cdr3_aa: CASSGSGTLIGEQFF
v_call: TRBV20-1; clone_size: few; j_call: TRBJ1-6; d_call: -; cdr3_nt: TGCAGTGCTAGAGAAATCGGATCCCCACCCCTCCACTTT; cdr3_aa: CSAREIGSPPLHF
v_call: TRBV12-3/TRBV12-4; clone_size: few; j_call: TRBJ2-4; d_call: -; cdr3_nt: TGTGCCAGCAGGGCCTTAGAGGCGAGGAACATTCAGTACTTC; cdr3_aa: CASRALEARNIQYF
v_call: TRBV5-1; clone_size: -; j_call: TRBJ2-3; d_call: -; cdr3_nt: TGCGCCAGCAGCCCCAAATTGAGCACAGATACGCAGTATTTT; cdr3_aa: CASSPKLSTDTQYF
v_call: TRBV6-6; clone_size: -; j_call: TRBJ1-6; d_call: TRBD1; cdr3_nt: TGTGCCAGTCACGGGACAGGGGATAGCTCCTATAATTCACCCCTCCACTTT; cdr3_aa: CASHGTGDSSYNSPLHF
v_call: TRBV12-3/TRBV12-4; clone_size: -; j_call: TRBJ2-5; d_call: -; cdr3_nt: TGTGCCAGCAGTGTTCGGGACAGCGGGCGAGAGACCCAGTACTTC; cdr3_aa: CASSVRDSGRETQYF
v_call: TRBV18; clone_size: many; j_call: TRBJ2-5; d_call: -; cdr3_nt: TGTGCCAGCTCACCGGGGGCGGCACAAGAGACCCAGTACTTC; cdr3_aa: CASSPGAAQETQYF
v_call: TRBV7-9; clone_size: -; j_call: TRBJ2-7; d_call: -; cdr3_nt: TGTGCCAGCAGCCGAGACCCCCGGACAGCCTACGAGCAGTACTTC; cdr3_aa: CASSRDPRTAYEQYF
v_call: TRBV12-3/TRBV12-4; clone_size: -; j_call: TRBJ2-7; d_call: -; cdr3_nt: TGTGCCAGCAGTAGGAGCCCGGGACTCTACCTCGTTGAGCAGTACTTC; cdr3_aa: CASSRSPGLYLVEQYF
v_call: TRBV21-1; clone_size: -; j_call: TRBJ1-2; d_call: -; cdr3_nt: TGTGCCAGCAGCAAAGGGGACAGGGTTGGCTACACCTTC; cdr3_aa: CASSKGDRVGYTF
v_call: TRBV5-1; clone_size: few; j_call: TRBJ2-1; d_call: TRBD2; cdr3_nt: TGCGCCAGCAGCTTGGAGTTGGGGAGGGTTTCCTACAATGAGCAGTTCTTC; cdr3_aa: CASSLELGRVSYNEQFF
v_call: TRBV5-1; clone_size: few; j_call: TRBJ2-1; d_call: TRBD1; cdr3_nt: TGCGCCAGCAGCTTAGGTCAGGGGGCGCAGAATGAGCAGTTCTTC; cdr3_aa: CASSLGQGAQNEQFF
v_call: TRBV5-1; clone_size: -; j_call: TRBJ2-1; d_call: TRBD1; cdr3_nt: TGCGCCAGCAGCCTCTACGGATACAAGGGGGCCGGTGAGCAGTTCTTC; cdr3_aa: CASSLYGYKGAGEQFF
v_call: TRBV7-9; clone_size: many; j_call: TRBJ1-1; d_call: -; cdr3_nt: TGTGCCAGCAGCTTAGATTTGATGTGGGGCGTGAACACTGAAGCTTTCTTT; cdr3_aa: CASSLDLMWGVNTEAFF
v_call: TRBV12-3/TRBV12-4; clone_size: -; j_call: TRBJ2-4; d_call: -; cdr3_nt: TGTGCCAGCAGTTTAGACCCCTACAGCGAACTAGCCAAAAACATTCAGTACTTC; cdr3_aa: CASSLDPYSELAKNIQYF
v_call: TRBV6-6; clone_size: -; j_call: TRBJ1-1; d_call: -; cdr3_nt: TGTGCCAGCAGTTACGTATTGGGTGAAGCTTTCTTT; cdr3_aa: CASSYVLGEAFF
v_call: TRBV2; clone_size: -; j_call: TRBJ2-1; d_call: -; cdr3_nt: TGTGCCAGCAGTGAAAACAGGCGCTCCTACAATGAGCAGTTCTTC; cdr3_aa: CASSENRRSYNEQFF
v_call: TRBV12-3/TRBV12-4; clone_size: many; j_call: TRBJ2-7; d_call: -; cdr3_nt: TGTGCCAGCAGTTCCCTGGCAGGGGGGGCTTATGAGCAGTACTTC; cdr3_aa: CASSSLAGGAYEQYF
v_call: TRBV7-9; clone_size: -; j_call: TRBJ2-7; d_call: -; cdr3_nt: TGTGCCAGCAGCTTTTTTGAGGGAAGCTCCTACGAGCAGTACTTC; cdr3_aa: CASSFFEGSSYEQYF
v_call: TRBV20-1; clone_size: few; j_call: TRBJ2-1; d_call: TRBD2; cdr3_nt: TGCAGTGCTTGGCTAGCGGGAGCTTCCTACAATGAGCAGTTCTTC; cdr3_aa: CSAWLAGASYNEQFF
v_call: TRBV20-1; clone_size: -; j_call: TRBJ2-7; d_call: -; cdr3_nt: TGCAGTGCTAGAGGGCAGGGGCTGTACGAGCAGTACTTC; cdr3_aa: CSARGQGLYEQYF
v_call: TRBV24-1; clone_size: -; j_call: TRBJ2-1; d_call: TRBD2; cdr3_nt: TGTGCCACCAGTGATCCGACTAGCGGGAGTGAGCAGTTCTTC; cdr3_aa: CATSDPTSGSEQFF
v_call: TRBV12-3/TRBV12-4; clone_size: few; j_call: TRBJ2-1; d_call: -; cdr3_nt: TGTGCCAGCAGTTCCAGCGGCGCAACTGAGCAGTTCTTC; cdr3_aa: CASSSSGATEQFF
v_call: TRBV19; clone_size: few; j_call: TRBJ1-5; d_call: -; cdr3_nt: TGTGCCAGTAGTATAGATCTTCGGGACAATCAGCCCCAGCATTTT; cdr3_aa: CASSIDLRDNQPQHF
v_call: TRBV3-1; clone_size: many; j_call: TRBJ2-7; d_call: TRBD1; cdr3_nt: TGTGCCAGCAGCTCCGGGACAGGGGCTTACGAGCAGTACTTC; cdr3_aa: CASSSGTGAYEQYF
v_call: TRBV29-1; clone_size: -; j_call: TRBJ2-5; d_call: TRBD1; cdr3_nt: TGCAGCGTTGATCGCAGGACAGGGGGAGAGACCCAGTACTTC; cdr3_aa: CSVDRRTGGETQYF
v_call: TRBV7-9; clone_size: -; j_call: TRBJ2-2; d_call: -; cdr3_nt: TGTGCCAGCAGCTTAGGGCTGGGTAACACCGGGGAGCTGTTTTTT; cdr3_aa: CASSLGLGNTGELFF
v_call: TRBV7-9; clone_size: few; j_call: TRBJ2-7; d_call: -; cdr3_nt: TGTGCCAGCAGAGTCAGGGCCAATTCTGGGGACTACGAGCAGTACTTC; cdr3_aa: CASRVRANSGDYEQYF
v_call: TRBV7-2; clone_size: few; j_call: TRBJ2-1; d_call: -; cdr3_nt: TGTGCCAGCAGCCTTCCAGGGGTGATCCATGAGCAGTTCTTC; cdr3_aa: CASSLPGVIHEQFF
v_call: TRBV2; clone_size: -; j_call: TRBJ2-7; d_call: TRBD2; cdr3_nt: TGTGCCAGCAGTGCCGGGCGGGGGAGCTCCTACGAGCAGTACTTC; cdr3_aa: CASSAGRGSSYEQYF
v_call: TRBV29-1; clone_size: many; j_call: TRBJ2-5; d_call: TRBD2; cdr3_nt: TGCAGCGTTGATCAGGGACTAGCGGGGCGCCAAGAGACCCAGTACTTC; cdr3_aa: CSVDQGLAGRQETQYF
v_call: TRBV12-5; clone_size: -; j_call: TRBJ1-3; d_call: -; cdr3_nt: TGTGCTAGTGGTTTGGACGGGTATACTGGAAACACCATATATTTT; cdr3_aa: CASGLDGYTGNTIYF
v_call: TRBV24-1; clone_size: -; j_call: TRBJ2-1; d_call: -; cdr3_nt: TGTGCCACCAGTCTTTTTGGCTCCTACGGGAATGAGCAGTTCTTC; cdr3_aa: CATSLFGSYGNEQFF
v_call: TRBV5-5; clone_size: many; j_call: TRBJ2-5; d_call: -; cdr3_nt: TGTGCCAGCAGCTCACGACAAGCCCAAGAGACCCAGTACTTC; cdr3_aa: CASSSRQAQETQYF
v_call: TRBV5-5; clone_size: few; j_call: TRBJ2-7; d_call: -; cdr3_nt: TGTGCCAGCAGCTTGGTTTACGAGCAGTACTTC; cdr3_aa: CASSLVYEQYF
v_call: TRBV7-8; clone_size: many; j_call: TRBJ2-3; d_call: TRBD2; cdr3_nt: TGTGCCAGCAGCTCCCCCGGACTAGCGGGGGCTTCAGATACGCAGTATTTT; cdr3_aa: CASSSPGLAGASDTQYF
v_call: TRBV6-5; clone_size: many; j_call: TRBJ2-7; d_call: -; cdr3_nt: TGTGCCAGCAGTTACTCGAACGGGGACCTCTACGAGCAGTACTTC; cdr3_aa: CASSYSNGDLYEQYF
v_call: TRBV7-8; clone_size: many; j_call: TRBJ2-1; d_call: -; cdr3_nt: TGTGCCAGCAGCTTATTCGATTACCACTCCTACAATGAGCAGTTCTTC; cdr3_aa: CASSLFDYHSYNEQFF
v_call: TRBV5-1; clone_size: -; j_call: TRBJ1-5; d_call: TRBD1; cdr3_nt: TGCGCCAGCAGCTTGGGACAGGGGGAAGGCAATCAGCCCCAGCATTTT; cdr3_aa: CASSLGQGEGNQPQHF
v_call: TRBV7-9; clone_size: few; j_call: TRBJ1-1; d_call: -; cdr3_nt: TGTGCCAGCAGGGGAACTACAGGGAACACTGAAGCTTTCTTT; cdr3_aa: CASRGTTGNTEAFF
v_call: TRBV28; clone_size: -; j_call: TRBJ2-7; d_call: -; cdr3_nt: TGTGCCAGCAGGGACCCTAGATCCTACGAGCAGTACTTC; cdr3_aa: CASRDPRSYEQYF
v_call: TRBV7-8; clone_size: few; j_call: TRBJ1-1; d_call: -; cdr3_nt: TGTGCCAGCAGCGGCCGGGACGCAACGAGTACTGAAGCTTTCTTT; cdr3_aa: CASSGRDATSTEAFF
v_call: TRBV6-6; clone_size: -; j_call: TRBJ2-7; d_call: -; cdr3_nt: TGTGCCAGCAGTTACCTCGCAGGTGGGGAGGACGAGCAGTACTTC; cdr3_aa: CASSYLAGGEDEQYF
v_call: TRBV5-6; clone_size: few; j_call: TRBJ2-5; d_call: -; cdr3_nt: TGTGCCAGCAGTTTGACCAATTCAAACACGGAGACCCAGTACTTC; cdr3_aa: CASSLTNSNTETQYF
v_call: TRBV5-6; clone_size: few; j_call: TRBJ2-1; d_call: TRBD2; cdr3_nt: TGTGCCAGCAGCTTCCCGGGGGGACCTTTGGACAATGAGCAGTTCTTC; cdr3_aa: CASSFPGGPLDNEQFF